The rows below give T cell receptor beta chains drawn from one sample of a study of cytomegalovirus exposure and HLA in healthy donors. The data were produced by immunoSEQ multiplex PCR, yet TCRdb's version contains in-frame clones alone and is incomplete. The table has about 110,000 clones, over 55% seen once; the top ten hold roughly 3%. Sequenced material: PBMCs. The receptors derive from a female donor in good health and CMV-seronegative. CDR3s include the opening cysteine and the closing phenylalanine or tryptophan. A D gene is named only where the DNA matches it firmly. Some rows have no size entry. The others give once, few or many, or a class for an expanded clone.

CDR3aa: CASSVDEASGRAEQYF
CDR3nt: TGTGCCAGCAGCGTAGACGAAGCCAGCGGGAGGGCCGAGCAGTACTTC
j_gene: TRBJ2-7
d_gene: TRBD2
v_gene: TRBV9
abundance: NA

CDR3aa: CASSQETSGSASYNEQFF
CDR3nt: TGTGCCAGCAGCCAAGAGACTAGCGGGAGCGCCTCCTACAATGAGCAGTTCTTC
j_gene: TRBJ2-1
d_gene: TRBD2
v_gene: TRBV4-2
abundance: once

CDR3aa: CASSDGTSGRGKAGEQYF
CDR3nt: TGTGCCAGCAGTGATGGGACTAGCGGGAGGGGTAAAGCTGGGGAGCAGTACTTC
j_gene: TRBJ2-7
d_gene: TRBD2
v_gene: TRBV6-1
abundance: NA

CDR3aa: CSVGDSGNQPQHF
CDR3nt: TGCAGCGTGGGGGACAGCGGCAATCAGCCCCAGCATTTT
j_gene: TRBJ1-5
d_gene: TRBD1
v_gene: TRBV29-1
abundance: NA

CDR3aa: CASSLKGTGELFF
CDR3nt: TGTGCTAGCAGCTTAAAGGGGACCGGGGAGCTGTTTTTT
j_gene: TRBJ2-2
d_gene: NA
v_gene: TRBV7-7
abundance: NA

CDR3aa: CASSDYEKLFF
CDR3nt: TGTGCCAGCAGTGACTATGAAAAACTGTTTTTT
j_gene: TRBJ1-4
d_gene: NA
v_gene: TRBV2
abundance: NA

CDR3aa: CASSIGLAGGYTGELFF
CDR3nt: TGCGCCAGCAGCATAGGACTAGCGGGAGGGTACACCGGGGAGCTGTTTTTT
j_gene: TRBJ2-2
d_gene: TRBD2
v_gene: TRBV5-1
abundance: NA

CDR3aa: CATSERRSGLARDEQFF
CDR3nt: TGTGCCACCAGCGAAAGGAGGTCGGGACTGGCTAGGGATGAGCAGTTCTTC
j_gene: TRBJ2-1
d_gene: NA
v_gene: TRBV15
abundance: NA

CDR3aa: CASSPLRGQEGYGYTF
CDR3nt: TGTGCCAGCAGCCCACTCAGGGGGCAGGAGGGCTATGGCTACACCTTC
j_gene: TRBJ1-2
d_gene: TRBD1
v_gene: TRBV5-5
abundance: NA

CDR3aa: CASQTRDTFNEQFF
CDR3nt: TGTGCCAGCCAGACCAGGGACACGTTCAATGAGCAGTTCTTC
j_gene: TRBJ2-1
d_gene: NA
v_gene: TRBV25-1
abundance: NA

CDR3aa: CASSSMDRPGEQYF
CDR3nt: TGTGCCAGCAGCTCCATGGATCGGCCGGGGGAGCAGTACTTC
j_gene: TRBJ2-7
d_gene: NA
v_gene: TRBV7-3
abundance: once

CDR3aa: CASTFGGSDEQFF
CDR3nt: TGTGCCAGCACCTTTGGGGGGAGTGATGAGCAGTTCTTC
j_gene: TRBJ2-1
d_gene: NA
v_gene: TRBV5-8
abundance: NA

CDR3aa: CASSPTAGAERYEQYF
CDR3nt: TGTGCCAGCAGCCCGACGGCGGGGGCCGAGCGCTACGAGCAGTACTTC
j_gene: TRBJ2-7
d_gene: NA
v_gene: TRBV5-5
abundance: NA

CDR3aa: CASSSSGGRGTDTQYF
CDR3nt: TGTGCCAGCAGCTCGTCGGGCGGGAGGGGCACAGATACGCAGTATTTT
j_gene: TRBJ2-3
d_gene: TRBD2
v_gene: TRBV7-2
abundance: NA

CDR3aa: CATSAQLAVQETQYF
CDR3nt: TGTGCCACCAGCGCCCAACTAGCGGTTCAAGAGACCCAGTACTTC
j_gene: TRBJ2-5
d_gene: TRBD2
v_gene: TRBV15
abundance: few

CDR3aa: CASSLTAGQETQYF
CDR3nt: TGTGCCAGCAGCTTGACGGCAGGGCAAGAGACCCAGTACTTC
j_gene: TRBJ2-5
d_gene: NA
v_gene: TRBV5-4
abundance: NA

CDR3aa: CASSHIGLPHAQETQYF
CDR3nt: TGTGCCAGCAGCCATATAGGACTACCCCACGCCCAAGAGACCCAGTACTTC
j_gene: TRBJ2-5
d_gene: NA
v_gene: TRBV14
abundance: NA

CDR3aa: CASRGAGTPPNF
CDR3nt: TGTGCCAGCAGGGGGGCCGGGACACCACCCAACTTC
j_gene: TRBJ2-7
d_gene: NA
v_gene: TRBV28
abundance: NA

CDR3aa: CASSEARVVTF
CDR3nt: TGTGCCAGCAGTGAAGCCAGGGTTGTCACCTTC
j_gene: TRBJ1-2
d_gene: NA
v_gene: TRBV2
abundance: NA

CDR3aa: CASSIQAETMNTEAFF
CDR3nt: TGTGCCAGTAGTATACAGGCAGAGACGATGAACACTGAAGCTTTCTTT
j_gene: TRBJ1-1
d_gene: NA
v_gene: TRBV19
abundance: NA